This T cell receptor beta chain was profiled in a study of Ad26.COV2.S vaccination and SARS-CoV-2 variants. Overall study: Donor participated within the Ad26.COV2.S arm of the COV1001 trial.

This table comes from immunoSEQ multiplex PCR, and its TCRdb copy is limited to in-frame clones, with some not included. Of 440,000 or so clones in the sample, around 90% are singletons; the top ten hold less than 4.5%. Germline CDR1 and CDR2: MGHDK and SYGVNS. V was pared by 8 bases and J by 0 bases, with 11 bases between. CDR3 length equals 13 residues. Treatment noted: about 20 received Ad26.COV2.S at low or high dose, single or two shots; roughly 5 received placebo; per-sample allocation not given. Sample collection was performed on day 63 after the first vaccine or placebo injection. Specimen: peripheral blood, collected in a trial of Ad26.COV2.S vaccine versus placebo. The chain combines TRBV25-1 with TRBJ2-7; D might be TRBD1 (5 bases). The TCR comes from a person aged 18-65 years who received the Ad26.COV2.S COVID-19 vaccine or a placebo. CDR3 sequence: CASGADSSYEQYF. In DNA form, the CDR3 reads TGTGCCAGCGGGGCAGACAGCTCCTACGAGCAGTACTTC.